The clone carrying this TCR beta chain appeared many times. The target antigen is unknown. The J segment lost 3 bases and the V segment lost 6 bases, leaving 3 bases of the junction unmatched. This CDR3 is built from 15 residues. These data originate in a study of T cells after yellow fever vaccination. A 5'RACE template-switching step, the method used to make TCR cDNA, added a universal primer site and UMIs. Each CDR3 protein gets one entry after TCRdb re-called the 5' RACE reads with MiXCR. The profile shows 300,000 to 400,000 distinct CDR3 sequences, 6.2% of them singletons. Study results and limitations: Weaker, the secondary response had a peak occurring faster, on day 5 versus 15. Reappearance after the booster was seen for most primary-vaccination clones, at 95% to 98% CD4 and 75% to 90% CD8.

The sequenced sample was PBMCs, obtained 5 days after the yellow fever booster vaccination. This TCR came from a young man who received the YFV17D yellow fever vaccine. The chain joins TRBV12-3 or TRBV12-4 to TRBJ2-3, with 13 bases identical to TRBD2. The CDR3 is CASSWTSGRTDTQYF. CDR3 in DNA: TGTGCCAGCAGCTGGACTAGCGGGAGAACAGATACGCAGTATTTT.